This entry lists 15 T cell receptor beta chains sequenced from one sample in a study of T cell responses to AZD1222 COVID-19 vaccine. The data were produced by immunoSEQ multiplex PCR, yet TCRdb's version contains in-frame clones alone and is incomplete. The sample lists roughly 150,000 clones, about 90% occurring once. The sequences come from peripheral blood, collected 28 days after the second AZD1222 dose. The receptors derive from an adult who received the AZD1222 COVID-19 vaccine.

CDR3 loop: CASKTTDGSYNSPLHF. The CDR3 DNA follows: TGTGCCAGCAAAACTACGGATGGGAGCTATAATTCACCCCTCCACTTT. The gene calls are TRBV5-8 and TRBJ1-6; D gene uncertain. V was trimmed by 6 bases and J by 3 bases, leaving 16 bases between them. Per germline, CDR1 SGHTS and CDR2 YDEGEE. The CDR3 length is 16 residues.

A note on this clone: Other DNA sequences in the sample encode the same CDR3. The chain uses TRBV7-9 and TRBJ2-3; D is uncertain. Germline CDR1 reads SEHNR; CDR2 reads FQNEAQ (reference sequence). There are 11 residues in the CDR3. With 0 bases removed from V and 5 bases from J, the gap between germline ends came to 0 bases. CDR3 sequence (DNA): TGTGCCAGCAGCTTAGCAGATACGCAGTATTTT. This encodes CASSLADTQYF.

A single count supports this clone. CDR3 region: CASSQGQGKGTGELFF. The CDR3, as DNA: TGCGCCAGCAGCCAGGGACAGGGAAAGGGGACCGGGGAGCTGTTTTTT. The rearrangement links TRBV5-1 to TRBJ2-2; 9 bases fit TRBD1. This CDR3 is built from 16 residues. CDR1 SGHRS and CDR2 YFSETQ come from the germline V gene. J gave up 5 bases and V 4 bases, and 9 bases lay outside the gene matches.

The chain employs TRBV24-1 and TRBJ1-2; D unclear. The CDR3 contains 13 residues. CDR1 is KGHDR and CDR2 is SFDVKD in the germline V gene. The V and J ends lost 4 bases and 6 bases respectively, with 11 bases between them. The CDR3 nucleotides read TGTGCCACCAGTGAAGACGGTCTCAATGGCTACACCTTC. Translation: CATSEDGLNGYTF.

The chain couples TRBV19 to TRBJ2-1, with TRBD1 matching over 9 bases. This CDR3 comprises 12 residues. The ends lost 5 bases at V and 12 bases at J; junction bases unmatched: 5. Germline V CDR1 and CDR2: LNHDA, SQIVND (reference sequence). The CDR3 loop reads CASSADRGGQFF. CDR3 DNA: TGTGCCAGTAGTGCAGACAGGGGGGGGCAGTTCTTC.

J is TRBJ2-1 and V is TRBV7-3; 11 nucleotides line up with TRBD2. The CDR3 runs to 16 residues. Germline V gene lookup returns CDR1 SGHTA and CDR2 FQGTGA. Unmatched junction bases numbered 8, after V lost 5 bases and J lost 5 bases. CDR3 loop: CASSPAGLAVNNEQFF. DNA for the CDR3: TGTGCCAGCAGCCCCGCGGGACTAGCGGTAAACAATGAGCAGTTCTTC.

The V call is TRBV29-1, the J call TRBJ2-1; D perhaps matches TRBD2 (5 bases). Germline V gene sequence: CDR1 SQVTM, CDR2 ANQGSEA. Trimming stripped 7 bases from V and 7 bases from J, with 17 bases between. There are 13 residues in the CDR3. The CDR3: CSGRAGPRNEQFF. CDR3 nucleotides: TGCAGCGGGCGGGCAGGCCCCAGAAATGAGCAGTTCTTC.

This chain uses TRBV4-2 with TRBJ1-3; D gene unclear. Trimming shortened V by 2 bases and J by 3 bases, and 5 bases separated the two germline ends. This CDR3 is built from 13 residues. CDR1 LGHNA and CDR2 YNFKEQ come from the germline V gene. CDR3 in amino acids: CASSQTIGNTIYF. The CDR3 DNA reads TGTGCCAGCAGCCAAACCATTGGAAACACCATATATTTT.

This clone was seen a handful of times. The rearrangement links TRBV5-1 to TRBJ1-4; D perhaps matches TRBD1 (5 bases). V lost 0 bases to trimming and J lost 4 bases, with 7 bases between them. The CDR3 contains 14 residues. The germline V gene has CDR1 SGHRS and CDR2 YFSETQ. The chain's CDR3 is CASSLGGYNEKLFF. The CDR3 coding sequence is TGCGCCAGCAGCTTGGGGGGGTATAATGAAAAACTGTTTTTT. The complete variable domain, with remaining parts taken from reference TRBV5-1 and TRBJ1-4, reads KAGVTQTPRYLIKTRGQQVTLSCSPISGHRSVSWYQQTPGQGLQFLFEYFSETQRNKGNFPGRFSGRQFSNSRSEMNVSTLELGDSALYLCASSLGGYNEKLFFGSGTQLSVL.

This rearrangement joins TRBV4-1 to TRBJ1-3; no firm D call. The CDR3 covers 15 residues. Deletions cut 5 bases from V and 0 bases from J, with 11 bases between. Germline CDR1 and CDR2: MGHRA and YSYEKL. In DNA, the CDR3 is TGCGCCAGCAGCTCCCCAAGGCCCTCTGGAAACACCATATATTTT. It encodes CASSSPRPSGNTIYF.

The chain uses TRBV6-2 or TRBV6-3 and TRBJ2-7; D may be TRBD1 (6 bases). Germline values: CDR1 MNHEY, CDR2 SVGEGT. V was clipped by 6 bases and J by 3 bases, with 9 bases between them. This CDR3 has 12 residues. DNA of the CDR3: TGTGCCAGCAGCCGGACAGTCTACGAGCAGTACTTC. It is translated as CASSRTVYEQYF.

J is TRBJ2-7 and V is TRBV18; maybe TRBD2 (6 bases). Germline V CDR1 and CDR2: KGHSH, LQKENI. V was pared by 6 bases and J by 4 bases, with 16 bases between. This CDR3 has 14 amino acids. In DNA, the CDR3 is TGTGCCAGCTCCCGCGGGGTAGACAGTTACGAGCAGTACTTC. Protein product: CASSRGVDSYEQYF.

The chain employs TRBV23-1 and TRBJ1-1; perhaps TRBD1 as D (5 bases). TRBV23-1 is labeled an ORF, and its function is uncertain. V was pared by 2 bases and J by 0 bases, with 16 bases between. This CDR3 contains 17 residues. Here the CDR3 reads CASSQPTGLKVNTEAFF. The DNA for the CDR3 is TGCGCCAGCAGTCAACCTACAGGCCTAAAGGTGAACACTGAAGCTTTCTTT.

V gene TRBV7-2 combines with J gene TRBJ2-2; the D gene is possibly TRBD1 (6 bases). The CDR3 extends over 16 amino acids. CDR1 is SGHTA and CDR2 is FQGNSA in the germline V gene. Trimming pared 4 bases from V and 3 bases from J, leaving 15 bases between. The CDR3 DNA is TGTGCCAGCAGCTCTTCAACTGGACAGTACACCGGGGAGCTGTTTTTT. Translating it yields CASSSSTGQYTGELFF.

For this clone: Compared with germline, one end of the junction differs, possibly owing to a read error. V and J are TRBV6-1 and TRBJ1-4, with unresolved D. This CDR3 spans 15 amino acids. Germline loops: CDR1 MNHNS, CDR2 SASEGT. This CDR3 reads CASSEGRLTNEKLFF. CDR3 nucleotide sequence: TGTGCCAGCAGTGAAGGAAGGTTGACTAACGAAAAACTGTTTTTT.